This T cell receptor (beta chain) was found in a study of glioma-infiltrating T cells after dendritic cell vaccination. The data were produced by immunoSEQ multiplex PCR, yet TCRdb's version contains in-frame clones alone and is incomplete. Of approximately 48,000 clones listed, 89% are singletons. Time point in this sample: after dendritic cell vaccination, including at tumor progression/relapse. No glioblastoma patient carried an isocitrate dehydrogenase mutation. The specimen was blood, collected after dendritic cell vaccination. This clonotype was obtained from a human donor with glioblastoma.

Here the CDR3 reads CASSGRTGGYGYTF. CDR3 DNA: TGCGCCAGCAGCGGACGGACAGGGGGCTATGGCTACACCTTC. This rearrangement joins TRBV5-1 to TRBJ1-2; TRBD1 matches at 10 bases. The CDR3 extends over 14 amino acids. V was pared by 4 bases and J by 4 bases, with 4 bases of the junction left unmatched. Germline CDR1 and CDR2: SGHRS and YFSETQ.